Listed below are T cell receptor beta chains from one sample, sequenced in a study of T cell responses to AZD1222 COVID-19 vaccine. Generated by immunoSEQ multiplex PCR, the TCRdb table keeps only in-frame clones and is missing some. The table has 100,000 to 150,000 clones, 94% seen once. This specimen was peripheral blood, taken on day 0 of AZD1222 vaccination. The receptors here all came from an adult in good health. The CDR3 runs from the conserved cysteine through the conserved F or W. Fields, in order: clone size, J gene, D gene, V gene, CDR3 DNA, CDR3 protein. D genes are given only for firm matches. Only part of the rows carry a size: once, few, many, or a class if the clone is expanded.

once	TRBJ2-3	-	TRBV6-5	TGTGCCAGCAGTTATACGGGAGTTACGCAGTATTTT	CASSYTGVTQYF
-	TRBJ1-1	-	TRBV7-2	TGTGCCAGCAGCGGGGGACAACCACTTGAAGCTTTCTTT	CASSGGQPLEAFF
-	TRBJ1-1	-	TRBV4-1	TGCGCCAGCAGCCAAGAGGGTCGGCGCGAAGCTTTCTTT	CASSQEGRREAFF
-	TRBJ1-1	-	TRBV7-6	TGTGCCAGCAGCCCCGGTAGGGGAGATGTGAACACTGAAGCTTTCTTT	CASSPGRGDVNTEAFF
-	TRBJ1-3	TRBD1	TRBV28	TGTGCCAGCAGCTCCCGCCGGGACAGACCCTCTGGAAACACCATATATTTT	CASSSRRDRPSGNTIYF
-	TRBJ2-7	TRBD2	TRBV5-1	TGCGCCAGCAGCTCGGGACTAGCGGTCCTCCTCGAGCAGTACTTC	CASSSGLAVLLEQYF
-	TRBJ2-6	-	TRBV5-1	TGCGCCAGCAGCTTGAGTACCTCTGGGGCCAACGTCCTGACTTTC	CASSLSTSGANVLTF
-	TRBJ2-5	TRBD1	TRBV11-2	TGTGCCAGCAGCTTAGCCGACAGGGAAGAGACCCAGTACTTC	CASSLADREETQYF
once	TRBJ1-1	-	TRBV30	TGTGCCTGGAGTGGGGGATACACTGAAGCTTTCTTT	CAWSGGYTEAFF
-	TRBJ2-3	-	TRBV10-3	TGTGCCATCAGGGGGCGGATTACAGATACGCAGTATTTT	CAIRGRITDTQYF
-	TRBJ2-3	TRBD2	TRBV6-4	TGTGCCAGCAGTCGACTAGCGGACGGGATGTATACGCAGTATTTT	CASSRLADGMYTQYF
-	TRBJ2-2	-	TRBV2	TGTGCCAGTCGGAGGGGGACAGAATCCACCGGGGAGCTGTTTTTT	CASRRGTESTGELFF
-	TRBJ2-5	TRBD2	TRBV7-9	TGTGCCAGCAGCCGACTAGCGGGAGGGCCGGCGTTACAAGAGACCCAGTACTTC	CASSRLAGGPALQETQYF
-	TRBJ2-1	-	TRBV7-2	TGTGCCAGCAGCTCTATGACTGAGCAGTTCTTC	CASSSMTEQFF
-	TRBJ2-3	-	TRBV9	TGTGCCAGCAGCGTAGCCCCCACAGATACGCAGTATTTT	CASSVAPTDTQYF
-	TRBJ2-3	TRBD2	TRBV3-1/TRBV3-2	TGTGCCAGCAGCCAACTAGCGGGAGCGCAGTGGGATACGCAGTATTTT	CASSQLAGAQWDTQYF
-	TRBJ2-3	TRBD1	TRBV7-2	TGTGCCAGCAGCTTAGAAGGGACAGACACAGATACGCAGTATTTT	CASSLEGTDTDTQYF
-	TRBJ1-3	TRBD1	TRBV28	TGTGCCAGCAGATCATTAGGACAGGGCCCCTCTGGAAACACCATATATTTT	CASRSLGQGPSGNTIYF
-	TRBJ2-7	-	TRBV5-5	TGTGCCAGCAGCTTGAGTTCCAGCTTGGGCGAGCAGTACTTC	CASSLSSSLGEQYF
-	TRBJ2-7	-	TRBV19	TGTGCCAGTAATGGGGGAGAGTGGTCCTACGAGCAGTACTTC	CASNGGEWSYEQYF
-	TRBJ1-5	-	TRBV30	TGTGCCTGGAGAGAGAGGGGATTCTCCAATCAGCCCCAGCATTTT	CAWRERGFSNQPQHF
-	TRBJ1-4	-	TRBV5-1	TGCGCCAGCAGCTTGATCGGACCGGAAAAACTGTTTTTT	CASSLIGPEKLFF
-	TRBJ2-1	-	TRBV3-1/TRBV3-2	TGTGCCAGCAGCCAAGATATGAGGGTGCAGTTCTTC	CASSQDMRVQFF
-	TRBJ2-7	-	TRBV5-6	TGTGCCAGCAGCTTGATCGGGGGCAGTAGCTCCTACGAGCAGTACTTC	CASSLIGGSSSYEQYF
-	TRBJ2-6	-	TRBV27	TGTGCCAGCAGCGTTACTGGGGCCAACGTCCTGACTTTC	CASSVTGANVLTF
-	TRBJ2-1	-	TRBV11-3	TGTGCCAGCAGCTCAGGTCAGGGAAGTTCCTACAATGAGCAGTTCTTC	CASSSGQGSSYNEQFF
-	TRBJ1-2	-	TRBV6-5	TGTGCCAGCAGTTACTCACAGGATGGCTACACCTTC	CASSYSQDGYTF
-	TRBJ2-3	-	TRBV24-1	TGTGCCACCAGTGCATTTGGGCTAAGCGTTACCTCTAGCACAGATACGCAGTATTTT	CATSAFGLSVTSSTDTQYF
once	TRBJ1-3	TRBD1	TRBV7-2	TGTGCCAGCAGCCAACAGGGGACCACCAGCCGGGACACCATATATTTT	CASSQQGTTSRDTIYF
-	TRBJ2-1	TRBD2	TRBV2	TGTGCCAGCAGTGAAGGTCCCAGCGGGAGGTGGGATGAGCAGTTCTTC	CASSEGPSGRWDEQFF
once	TRBJ1-6	-	TRBV27	TGTGCCAGCAGTATAACAGGGAGCTCCTATAATTCACCCCTCCACTTT	CASSITGSSYNSPLHF
once	TRBJ2-1	TRBD2	TRBV5-1	TGCGCCAGCAGCTTGACTAGCGGCCCTTATGAGCAGTTCTTC	CASSLTSGPYEQFF
-	TRBJ2-1	-	TRBV18	TGTGCCAGCTCACCAATGGAGCTATACACCTACAATGAGCAGTTCTTC	CASSPMELYTYNEQFF
-	TRBJ2-1	-	TRBV4-2	TGTGCCAGCAGCCAAGATCGCCTCAGGGGTGAGCAGTTCTTC	CASSQDRLRGEQFF
-	TRBJ1-4	-	TRBV18	TGTGCCAGCTCAAGAAGGGGAGACTTTAATGAAAAACTGTTTTTT	CASSRRGDFNEKLFF
-	TRBJ2-1	-	TRBV5-8	TGTGCCAGCAGCTTTGGGGTTAGCTCCTACAATGAGCAGTTCTTC	CASSFGVSSYNEQFF
-	TRBJ1-2	TRBD1	TRBV2	TGTGCCAGCAGTTTACAGGGGGTTTACTATGGCTACACCTTC	CASSLQGVYYGYTF
-	TRBJ2-7	-	TRBV19	TGTGCCAGTAGTATCCGGGACAAGACCTACGAGCAGTACTTC	CASSIRDKTYEQYF
-	TRBJ1-1	-	TRBV27	TGTGCCAGCAGTCCATTCCGGGGAACTGAAGCTTTCTTT	CASSPFRGTEAFF
-	TRBJ1-2	-	TRBV15	TGTGCCACCAGCAGAGTTGGGGTAGACGGCTACACCTTC	CATSRVGVDGYTF
many	TRBJ1-2	-	TRBV2	TGTGCCAGCACGGCAGAATATGGCTACACCTTC	CASTAEYGYTF
-	TRBJ2-3	-	TRBV5-1	TGCGCCAGCAGCTTAAGCACAGATACGCAGTATTTT	CASSLSTDTQYF
-	TRBJ1-2	TRBD1	TRBV6-5	TGTGCCAGCAGTTATAGTCAGGGGGCGGGCTACACCTTC	CASSYSQGAGYTF
-	TRBJ1-6	TRBD1	TRBV7-8	TGTGCCAGCAGCTTAGGGGACAGGAATTCACCCCTCCACTTT	CASSLGDRNSPLHF
-	TRBJ2-1	TRBD2	TRBV3-1/TRBV3-2	TGTGCCAGCAGTTATGGGACTAGCGGGACCCACAATGAGCAGTTCTTC	CASSYGTSGTHNEQFF
-	TRBJ2-1	TRBD2	TRBV5-4	TGTGCCAGCAGCTTGGTAGCGGGGGGTAGGAATGAGCAGTTCTTC	CASSLVAGGRNEQFF
-	TRBJ1-1	-	TRBV7-2	TGTGCCAGCAGCTTAATGGCTTCTGAAGCTTTCTTT	CASSLMASEAFF
-	TRBJ2-1	-	TRBV6-6	TGTGCCAGCAGCCCTAGCTCCCCCGGGGCCTACAATGAGCAGTTCTTC	CASSPSSPGAYNEQFF
-	TRBJ2-1	-	TRBV2	TGTGCCAGCAGTGAAAACAGAAACAATGAGCAGTTCTTC	CASSENRNNEQFF
-	TRBJ1-6	TRBD1	TRBV19	TGTGCCAGTAGTGCCGGACAGGGAGGGACCCTCCACTTT	CASSAGQGGTLHF
-	TRBJ1-5	-	TRBV19	TGTGCCAGTAGTAAACGCATTAAGCCCCAAAGTAGTCAGCCCCAGCATTTT	CASSKRIKPQSSQPQHF
-	TRBJ1-4	-	TRBV28	TGTGCCAGCAGTCCGACGCAGGGAGGTTCCGGAGAAAAACTGTTTTTT	CASSPTQGGSGEKLFF
-	TRBJ2-3	-	TRBV5-6	TGTGCCAGCAGCTTTGGAGGGGTTAGCACAGATACGCAGTATTTT	CASSFGGVSTDTQYF
-	TRBJ1-1	-	TRBV19	TGTGCCAGCCACGGGGGGCGGTGGCGACTGGGGAACACTGAAGCTTTCTTT	CASHGGRWRLGNTEAFF
few	TRBJ1-5	-	TRBV7-8	TGTGCCAGCAGCCCTACCGAAGGGGGGGCGTGGAGCAATCAGCCCCAGCATTTT	CASSPTEGGAWSNQPQHF
-	TRBJ1-1	-	TRBV9	TGTGCCAGCAGCGCCCAGTCTCTTGAAGCTTTCTTT	CASSAQSLEAFF
-	TRBJ2-1	-	TRBV15	TGTGCCACCAGCAGAGATAAGCGGGTCATCGATGAGCAGTTCTTC	CATSRDKRVIDEQFF